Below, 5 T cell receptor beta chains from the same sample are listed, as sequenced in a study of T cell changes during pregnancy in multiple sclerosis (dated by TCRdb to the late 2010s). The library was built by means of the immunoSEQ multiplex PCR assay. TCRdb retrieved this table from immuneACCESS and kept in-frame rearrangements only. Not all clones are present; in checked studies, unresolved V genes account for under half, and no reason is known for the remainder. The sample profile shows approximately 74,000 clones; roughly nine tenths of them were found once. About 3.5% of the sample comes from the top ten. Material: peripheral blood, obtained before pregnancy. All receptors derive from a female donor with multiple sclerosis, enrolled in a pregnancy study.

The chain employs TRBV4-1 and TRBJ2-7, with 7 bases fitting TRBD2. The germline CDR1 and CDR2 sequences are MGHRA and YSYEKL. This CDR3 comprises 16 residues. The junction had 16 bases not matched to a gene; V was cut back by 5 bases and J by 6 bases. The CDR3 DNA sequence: TGCGCCAGCAGCGGGCATACAGCGGGGATAGCCCCCGAGCAGTACTTC. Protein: CASSGHTAGIAPEQYF.

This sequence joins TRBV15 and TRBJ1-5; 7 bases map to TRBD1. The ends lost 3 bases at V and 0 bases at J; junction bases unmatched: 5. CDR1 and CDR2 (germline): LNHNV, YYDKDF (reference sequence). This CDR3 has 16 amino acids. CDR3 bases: TGTGCCACCAGCAGGACCGGGACAGCTAGCAATCAGCCCCAGCATTTT. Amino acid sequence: CATSRTGTASNQPQHF. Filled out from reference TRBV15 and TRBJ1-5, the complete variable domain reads DAMVIQNPRYQVTQFGKPVTLSCSQTLNHNVMYWYQQKSSQAPKLLFHYYDKDFNNEADTPDNFQSRRPNTSFCFLDIRSPGLGDTAMYLCATSRTGTASNQPQHFGDGTRLSIL.

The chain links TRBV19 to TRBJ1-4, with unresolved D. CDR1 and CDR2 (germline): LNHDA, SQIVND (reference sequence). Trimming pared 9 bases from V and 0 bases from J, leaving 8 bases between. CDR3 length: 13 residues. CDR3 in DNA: TGTGCCAGCGCCGGGACAACTAATGAAAAACTGTTTTTT. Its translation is CASAGTTNEKLFF.

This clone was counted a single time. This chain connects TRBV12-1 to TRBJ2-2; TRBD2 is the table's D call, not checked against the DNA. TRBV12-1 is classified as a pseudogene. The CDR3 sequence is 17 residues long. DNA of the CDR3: TGTGCAAGCAGCTCCACCAGCGGGGGCGTGAACACCGGGGAGCTGTTTTTT. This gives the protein CASSSTSGGVNTGELFF.

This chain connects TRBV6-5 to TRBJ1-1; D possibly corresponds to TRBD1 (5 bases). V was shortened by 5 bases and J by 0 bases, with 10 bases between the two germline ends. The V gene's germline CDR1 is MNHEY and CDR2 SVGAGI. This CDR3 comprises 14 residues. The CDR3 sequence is CASSTDSMNTEAFF. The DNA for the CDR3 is TGTGCCAGCAGTACCGACAGCATGAACACTGAAGCTTTCTTT.